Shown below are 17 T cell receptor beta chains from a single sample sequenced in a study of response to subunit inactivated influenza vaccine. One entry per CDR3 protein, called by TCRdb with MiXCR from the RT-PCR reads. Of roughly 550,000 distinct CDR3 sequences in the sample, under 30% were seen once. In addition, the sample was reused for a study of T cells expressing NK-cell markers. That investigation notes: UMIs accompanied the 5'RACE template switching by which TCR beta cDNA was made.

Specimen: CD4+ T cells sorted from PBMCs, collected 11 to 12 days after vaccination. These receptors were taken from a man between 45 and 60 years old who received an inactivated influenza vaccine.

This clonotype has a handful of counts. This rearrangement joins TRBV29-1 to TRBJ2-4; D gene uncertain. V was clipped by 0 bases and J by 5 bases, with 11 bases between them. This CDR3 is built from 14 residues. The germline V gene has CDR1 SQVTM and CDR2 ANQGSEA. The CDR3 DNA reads TGCAGCGTTGAAGATAGGGCAGGACAAAACATTCAGTACTTC. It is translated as CSVEDRAGQNIQYF.

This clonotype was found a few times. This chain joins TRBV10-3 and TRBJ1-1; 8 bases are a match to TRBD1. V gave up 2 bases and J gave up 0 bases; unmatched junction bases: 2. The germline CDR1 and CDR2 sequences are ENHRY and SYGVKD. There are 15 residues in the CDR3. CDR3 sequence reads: CAISEDRGMNTEAFF. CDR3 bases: TGTGCCATCAGTGAGGACAGGGGCATGAACACTGAAGCTTTCTTT.

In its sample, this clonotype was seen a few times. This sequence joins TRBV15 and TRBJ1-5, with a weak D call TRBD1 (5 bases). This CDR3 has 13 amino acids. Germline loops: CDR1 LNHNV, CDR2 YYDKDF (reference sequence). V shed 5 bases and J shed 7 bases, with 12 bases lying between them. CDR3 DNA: TGTGCCACCAGCCCGGGGCATACCCAGCCCCAGCATTTT. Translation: CATSPGHTQPQHF.

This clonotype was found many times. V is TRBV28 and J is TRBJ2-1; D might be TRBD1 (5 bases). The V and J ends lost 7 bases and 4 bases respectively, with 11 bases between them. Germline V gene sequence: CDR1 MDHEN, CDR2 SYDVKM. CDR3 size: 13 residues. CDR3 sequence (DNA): TGTGCCAGCAAAGACAGTGGGTACAATGAGCAGTTCTTC. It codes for CASKDSGYNEQFF.

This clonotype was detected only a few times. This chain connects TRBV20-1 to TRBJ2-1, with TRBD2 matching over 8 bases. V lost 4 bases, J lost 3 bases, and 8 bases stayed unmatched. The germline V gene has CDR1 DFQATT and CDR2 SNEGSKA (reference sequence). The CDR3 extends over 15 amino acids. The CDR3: CSAIAGRYVYNEQFF. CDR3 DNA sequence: TGCAGTGCTATAGCGGGGAGATATGTCTACAATGAGCAGTTCTTC.

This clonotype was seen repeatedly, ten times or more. The chain's CDR3 is CASSYTVSNEQFF. In nucleotides, the CDR3 is TGTGCCAGCAGTTACACGGTATCCAATGAGCAGTTCTTC. The rearrangement links TRBV6-2 or TRBV6-3 to TRBJ2-1; unclear D gene. This CDR3 is built from 13 residues. V was trimmed by 2 bases and J by 6 bases, leaving 8 bases between them. Germline V CDR1 and CDR2: MNHEY, SVGEGT.

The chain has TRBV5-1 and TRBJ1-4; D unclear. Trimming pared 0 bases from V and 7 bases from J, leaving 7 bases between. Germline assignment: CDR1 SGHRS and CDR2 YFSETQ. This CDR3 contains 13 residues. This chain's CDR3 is CASSLGAGEKLFF. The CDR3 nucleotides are TGCGCCAGCAGCTTGGGAGCGGGTGAAAAACTGTTTTTT.

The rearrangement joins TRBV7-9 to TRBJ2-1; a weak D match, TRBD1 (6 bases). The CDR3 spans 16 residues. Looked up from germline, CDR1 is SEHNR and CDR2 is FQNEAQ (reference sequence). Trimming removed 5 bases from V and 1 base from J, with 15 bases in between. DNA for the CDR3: TGTGCCAGCAGCCTATCTACAGGGAAATCCTACAATGAGCAGTTCTTC. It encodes CASSLSTGKSYNEQFF.

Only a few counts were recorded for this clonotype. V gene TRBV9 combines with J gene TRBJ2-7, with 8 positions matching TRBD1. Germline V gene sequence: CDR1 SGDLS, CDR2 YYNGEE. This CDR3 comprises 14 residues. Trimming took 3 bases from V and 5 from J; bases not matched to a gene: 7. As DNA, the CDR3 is TGTGCCAGCAGCGCCGGACAGGGTCGGAACGAGCAGTACTTC. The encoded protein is CASSAGQGRNEQYF.

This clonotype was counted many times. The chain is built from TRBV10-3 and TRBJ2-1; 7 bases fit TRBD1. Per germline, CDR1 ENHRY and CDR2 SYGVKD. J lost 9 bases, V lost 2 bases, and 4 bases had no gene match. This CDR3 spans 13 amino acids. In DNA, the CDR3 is TGTGCCATCAGTGAGGGACAGGAGATTGAGCAGTTCTTC. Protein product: CAISEGQEIEQFF.

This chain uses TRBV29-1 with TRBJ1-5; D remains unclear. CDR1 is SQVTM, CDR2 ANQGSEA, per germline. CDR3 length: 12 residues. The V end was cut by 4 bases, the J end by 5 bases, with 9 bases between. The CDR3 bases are TGCAGCGTTGCTGATCCAGATCAGCCCCAGCATTTT. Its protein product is CSVADPDQPQHF.

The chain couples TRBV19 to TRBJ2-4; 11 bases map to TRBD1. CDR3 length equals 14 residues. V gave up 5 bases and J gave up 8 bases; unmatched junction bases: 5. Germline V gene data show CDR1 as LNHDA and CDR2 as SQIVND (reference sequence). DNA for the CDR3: TGTGCCAGTAGTTCCGGGACAGGGGGTTACATTCAGTACTTC. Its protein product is CASSSGTGGYIQYF.

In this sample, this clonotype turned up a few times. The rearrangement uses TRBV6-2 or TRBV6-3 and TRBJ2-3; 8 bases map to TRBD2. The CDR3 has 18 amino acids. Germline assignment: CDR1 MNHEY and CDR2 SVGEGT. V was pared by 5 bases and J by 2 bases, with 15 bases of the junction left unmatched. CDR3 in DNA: TGTGCCAGCAGTCAACTGCTAAAGCGGGGGTTCCCCACAGATACGCAGTATTTT. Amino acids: CASSQLLKRGFPTDTQYF.

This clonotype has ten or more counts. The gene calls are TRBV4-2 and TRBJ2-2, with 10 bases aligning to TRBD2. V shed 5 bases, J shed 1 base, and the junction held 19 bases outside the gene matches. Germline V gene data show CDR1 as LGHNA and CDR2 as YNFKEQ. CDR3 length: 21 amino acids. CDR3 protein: CASSTRILAGGTVGNTGELFF. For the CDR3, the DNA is TGTGCCAGCAGCACCCGAATCTTAGCGGGAGGCACAGTTGGGAACACCGGGGAGCTGTTTTTT.

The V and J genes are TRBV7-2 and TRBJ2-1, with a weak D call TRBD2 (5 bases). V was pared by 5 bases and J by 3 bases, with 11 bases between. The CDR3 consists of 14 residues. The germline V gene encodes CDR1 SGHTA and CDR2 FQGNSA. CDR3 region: CASSPGRDYNEQFF. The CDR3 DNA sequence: TGTGCCAGCAGCCCGGGCCGGGACTACAATGAGCAGTTCTTC.

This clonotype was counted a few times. As DNA, the CDR3 is TGTGCCAGCAGTGAAGAAGGGGGCAATCAGCCCCAGCATTTT. Amino acids: CASSEEGGNQPQHF. The chain carries TRBV2 and TRBJ1-5; D may be TRBD1 (5 bases). The V gene's germline CDR1 is SNHLY and CDR2 FYNNEI. CDR3 size: 14 residues. The V and J ends lost 1 base and 2 bases respectively, with 6 bases between them.

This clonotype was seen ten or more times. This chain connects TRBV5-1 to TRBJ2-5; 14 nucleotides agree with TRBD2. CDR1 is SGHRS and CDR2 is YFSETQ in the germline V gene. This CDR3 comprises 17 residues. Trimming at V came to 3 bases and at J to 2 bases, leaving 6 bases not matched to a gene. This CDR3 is CASSSGLAGDVQETQYF. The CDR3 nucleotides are TGCGCCAGCAGCTCGGGACTAGCGGGAGACGTTCAAGAGACCCAGTACTTC.